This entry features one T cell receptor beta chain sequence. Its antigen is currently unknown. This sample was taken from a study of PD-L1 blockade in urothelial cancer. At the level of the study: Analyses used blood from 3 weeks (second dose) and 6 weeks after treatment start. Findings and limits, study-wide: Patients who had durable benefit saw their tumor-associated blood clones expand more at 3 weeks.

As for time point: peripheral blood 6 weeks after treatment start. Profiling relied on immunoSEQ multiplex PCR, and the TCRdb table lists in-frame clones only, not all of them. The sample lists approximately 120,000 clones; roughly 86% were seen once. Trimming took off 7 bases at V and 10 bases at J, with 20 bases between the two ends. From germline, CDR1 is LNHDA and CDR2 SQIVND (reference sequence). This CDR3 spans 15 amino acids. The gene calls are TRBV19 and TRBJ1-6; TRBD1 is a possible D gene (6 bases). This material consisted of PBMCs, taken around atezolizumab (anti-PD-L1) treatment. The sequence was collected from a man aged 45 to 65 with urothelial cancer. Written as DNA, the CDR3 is TGTGCCAGTACCACCGCCGCACAGGGTGGATCACCCCTCCACTTT. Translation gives CASTTAAQGGSPLHF.